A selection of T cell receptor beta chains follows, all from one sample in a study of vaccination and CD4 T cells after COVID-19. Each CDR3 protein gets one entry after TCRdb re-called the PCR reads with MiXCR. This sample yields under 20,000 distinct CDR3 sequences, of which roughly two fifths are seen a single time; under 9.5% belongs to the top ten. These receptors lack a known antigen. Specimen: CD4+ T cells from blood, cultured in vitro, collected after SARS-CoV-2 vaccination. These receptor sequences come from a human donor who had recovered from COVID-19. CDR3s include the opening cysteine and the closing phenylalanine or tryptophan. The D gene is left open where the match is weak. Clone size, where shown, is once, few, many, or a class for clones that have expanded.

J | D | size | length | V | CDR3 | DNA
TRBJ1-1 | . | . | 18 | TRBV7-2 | CASSPLVASLLRDTEAFF | TGTGCCAGCAGCCCGCTGGTAGCGAGTCTTTTGCGGGACACTGAAGCTTTCTTT
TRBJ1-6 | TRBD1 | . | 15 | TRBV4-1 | CASSLRTGDNSPLHF | TGCGCCAGCAGCCTCCGGACAGGCGATAATTCACCCCTCCACTTT
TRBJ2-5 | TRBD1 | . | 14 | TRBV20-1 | CSARDDRGTETQYF | TGCAGTGCTAGAGATGACAGGGGTACAGAGACCCAGTACTTC
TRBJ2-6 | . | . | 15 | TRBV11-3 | CASSLVGRGANVLTF | TGTGCCAGCAGCTTAGTGGGACGTGGGGCCAACGTCCTGACTTTC
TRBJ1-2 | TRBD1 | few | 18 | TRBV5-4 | CASSRGGAGGESNYGYTF | TGTGCCAGCAGCCGCGGCGGGGCAGGGGGCGAATCTAACTATGGCTACACCTTC
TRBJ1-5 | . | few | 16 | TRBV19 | CASSMWETSGNQPQHF | TGTGCCAGTAGTATGTGGGAAACTTCGGGCAATCAGCCCCAGCATTTT
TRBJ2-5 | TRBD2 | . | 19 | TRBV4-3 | CASSQGWGGSGSRQETQYF | TGCGCCAGCAGCCAAGGGTGGGGTGGTAGCGGGAGTAGGCAGGAGACCCAGTACTTC
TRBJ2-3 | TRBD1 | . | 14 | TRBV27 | CASSPRQGTDTQYF | TGTGCCAGCAGTCCACGACAGGGAACAGATACGCAGTATTTT
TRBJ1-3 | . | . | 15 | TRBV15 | CATSRGGDSGNTIYF | TGTGCCACCAGCAGGGGGGGCGACTCTGGAAACACCATATATTTT
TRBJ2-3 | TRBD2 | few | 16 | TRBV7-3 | CASSLGSGGATDTQYF | TGTGCCAGCAGCTTGGGCAGCGGGGGGGCGACAGATACGCAGTATTTT
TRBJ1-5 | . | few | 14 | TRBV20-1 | CSASKGAGNQPQHF | TGCAGTGCTAGCAAGGGAGCAGGCAATCAGCCCCAGCATTTT
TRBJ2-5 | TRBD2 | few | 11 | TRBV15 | CATRGGETQYF | TGTGCCACGCGGGGGGGAGAGACCCAGTACTTC
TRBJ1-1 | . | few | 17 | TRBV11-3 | CASSHYRDTGRGTEAFF | TGTGCCAGCAGTCATTACCGGGACACCGGGAGGGGTACTGAAGCTTTCTTT
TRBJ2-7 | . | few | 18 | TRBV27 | CASSLSGTTPRNAGEQYF | TGTGCCAGCAGTTTATCTGGGACCACCCCCCGTAACGCAGGGGAGCAGTACTTC
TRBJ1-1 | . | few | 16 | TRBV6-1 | CASSRTTTLRNTEAFF | TGTGCCAGCAGTCGGACGACCACCTTACGGAACACTGAAGCTTTCTTT
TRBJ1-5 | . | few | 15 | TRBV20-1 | CSALTTSRSNQPQHF | TGCAGTGCTCTTACGACCAGTCGGAGCAATCAGCCCCAGCATTTT
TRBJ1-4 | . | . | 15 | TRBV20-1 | CSARRGGGTWEKLFF | TGCAGTGCTAGAAGAGGTGGGGGGACGTGGGAAAAACTGTTTTTT
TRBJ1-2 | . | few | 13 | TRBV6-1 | CASSKGTQGDYTF | TGTGCCAGCAGCAAAGGGACACAGGGAGACTACACCTTC
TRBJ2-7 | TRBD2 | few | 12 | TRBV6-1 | CASKGLAGEQYF | TGTGCCAGCAAGGGACTAGCGGGCGAGCAGTACTTC
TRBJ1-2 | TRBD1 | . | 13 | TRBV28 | CATTMQGDYGYTF | TGTGCCACGACGATGCAGGGGGACTATGGCTACACCTTC
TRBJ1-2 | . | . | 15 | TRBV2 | CASKTGTLANYGYTF | TGTGCCAGCAAAACCGGGACCTTGGCCAACTATGGCTACACCTTC
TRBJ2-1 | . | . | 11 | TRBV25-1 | CASSEYNEQFF | TGTGCCAGCAGTGAATACAATGAGCAGTTCTTC